These T cell receptor beta chains were read from a single sample in a study of shared clonotypes between healthy human individuals. Sequencing was performed with immunoSEQ multiplex PCR; in TCRdb, only in-frame clones are kept and a portion is missing. The data hold some 87,000 clones, with 68% observed a single time. Sequences were obtained from memory CD8+ T cells sorted from blood. The source of these receptors is a man aged 30 to 45 in good health. Both conserved end residues are part of each CDR3. A D gene is named only where the DNA matches it firmly. Not every row has a clone size; where given, it reads once, few, many or a size class.

j_call	d_call	v_call	clone_size	cdr3_nt	cdr3_aa
TRBJ2-1	TRBD2	TRBV9	-	TGTGCCAGCAGCGTCCGAGCGGGAGAGATCAATGAGCAGTTCTTC	CASSVRAGEINEQFF
TRBJ1-1	TRBD1	TRBV19	-	TGTGCCAGTAGTATACTTCAGGGGGTGAACACTGAAGCTTTCTTT	CASSILQGVNTEAFF
TRBJ2-7	-	TRBV6-5	-	TGTGCCAGCACCCCAAGGGGCGACTACGAGCAGTACTTC	CASTPRGDYEQYF
TRBJ2-2	-	TRBV29-1	-	TGCAGCGTTGATCCAGGATTCGGGGAGCTGTTTTTT	CSVDPGFGELFF
TRBJ1-4	TRBD1	TRBV20-1	few	TGCAGTGCTCTCCTGACAGGGTTATTT	CSALLTGLF
TRBJ2-1	-	TRBV18	-	TGTGCCAGCTCACCACGACAGGTCAAAAATGAGCAGTTCTTC	CASSPRQVKNEQFF
TRBJ2-4	-	TRBV2	-	TGTGCCAGCAGAACAGAAACCTTAGCCAAAAACATTCAGTACTTC	CASRTETLAKNIQYF
TRBJ2-1	TRBD2	TRBV15	-	TGTGCCACCAGCAGAGATGCGACTAGCGTTTACAATGAGCAGTTCTTC	CATSRDATSVYNEQFF
TRBJ2-5	TRBD1	TRBV27	-	TGTGCCAGCAGTCAACAGGGGGCGGACGAGACCCAGTACTTC	CASSQQGADETQYF
TRBJ1-1	-	TRBV10-2	few	TGCGCCAGCACCGTACAGGGGAACACTGAAGCTTTCTTT	CASTVQGNTEAFF
TRBJ2-1	TRBD2	TRBV29-1	-	TGCAGCGTTGACATAGCGGGAGATTCGGATGAGCAGTTCTTC	CSVDIAGDSDEQFF
TRBJ1-3	-	TRBV4-1	-	TGCGCCAGCAGCCAAGACAGAGCCAGTGGAAACACCATATATTTT	CASSQDRASGNTIYF
TRBJ2-7	TRBD1	TRBV27	once	TGTGCCAGCAGCCCGTGGACAGGGAGCTACGAGCAGTACTTC	CASSPWTGSYEQYF
TRBJ2-3	-	TRBV7-9	few	TGTGCCAGCAGCCCCCTGACCAATTGGGTGGATACGCAGTATTTT	CASSPLTNWVDTQYF
TRBJ1-1	-	TRBV9	few	TGTGCCAGCAGCTCCGGGAGCGGATTGACTGAAGCTTTCTTT	CASSSGSGLTEAFF
TRBJ2-5	TRBD2	TRBV7-9	-	TGTGCCAGCAGCCAAATGACTAGCGGCTGGGAGACCCAGTACTTC	CASSQMTSGWETQYF
TRBJ2-7	-	TRBV14	-	TGTGCCAGCAGCCTTTTTGGGGCAGGGTTCCTCCACGAGCAGTACTTC	CASSLFGAGFLHEQYF
TRBJ2-7	TRBD2	TRBV7-8	-	TGTGCCAGCAGCTTAGGTGGAGCGGGAGGGTACGAGCAGTACTTC	CASSLGGAGGYEQYF
TRBJ1-1	TRBD1	TRBV10-3	-	TGTGCCATCAGTGACTCTCAGAGACAGGGGGCAAGAGTCTCTTTCTTT	CAISDSQRQGARVSFF
TRBJ1-1	-	TRBV10-3	-	TGTGCCATCAGTGAGTCCCCGAGGGGAGCTTTCTTT	CAISESPRGAFF
TRBJ1-1	-	TRBV7-6	-	TGTGCCAGCAGCCCGCGTATGGGGCAGCCACGGGGAGACACTGAAGCTTTCTTT	CASSPRMGQPRGDTEAFF
TRBJ2-4	TRBD2	TRBV25-1	-	TGTGCCAGCAGTGAATTAGCGGGAGAGCCGGAAAACATTCAGTACTTC	CASSELAGEPENIQYF